This T cell receptor beta chain stems from a study of T cells in Graves' hyperthyroidism and ophthalmopathy. Broader study findings: Most thyroid clonotypes that were expanded above 0.001 also turned up in blood.

TCR beta CDR3 region amplification was performed from RNA transcripts. Carried out on the TCR CDR3, a first-round RT-PCR used the HTBI primer set. Using its own MiXCR run on the multiplex PCR reads, TCRdb lists one record per CDR3 protein. The top ten hold approximately 7.4% of the sample, which has roughly 630,000 distinct CDR3 sequences, about 15% seen once. Note on this clonotype: Its matching antigen is unknown.

This CDR3 is built from 15 residues. Trimming removed 2 bases from V and 4 bases from J, with 17 bases in between. Germline CDR1 reads DFQATT; CDR2 reads SNEGSKA (reference sequence). This chain connects TRBV20-1 to TRBJ2-5, with D perhaps matching TRBD1 or TRBD2 (6 bases each). The TCR sequence derives from a woman between 25 and 40 years old with Graves' hyperthyroidism. Sequenced: blood. CDR3 region: CSARKGGGRGETQYF. The CDR3 DNA is TGCAGTGCTAGAAAAGGGGGAGGCCGAGGAGAGACCCAGTACTTC.